This T cell receptor beta chain is drawn from a study of tumor and adjacent non-tumor tissue in lung cancer. The wider study: Aged roughly 31 to 85 years, patients included fewer than 11 men and several women with stage I to III disease. The study's findings and limits: Tumor tissue had significantly higher TCR diversity than normal lung. In normal lung, the top 100 clones were significantly more dominant than in tumor.

The template was RNA from unsorted bulk tissue. The CDR3 consists of 16 residues. Germline loops: CDR1 MNHEY, CDR2 SVGEGT. TCRbeta libraries were built with three rounds of nested PCR, modified from ARM-PCR. TCRdb processed the multiplex PCR reads anew with MiXCR; each CDR3 protein has one entry. The repertoire holds about 93,000 distinct CDR3 sequences, with about 66% as singletons. Comments on this clonotype: Its antigen is as yet unknown.

The V call is TRBV6-2 or TRBV6-3, the J call TRBJ2-1, with 12 bases that match TRBD1. The source material was lung tumor tissue. The TCR sequence derives from a man aged 55 to 70 with non-small cell lung cancer. This CDR3 reads CNSSIPGTGGVYEQFF. CDR3 nucleotide sequence: TGTAACAGCAGTATTCCCGGGACAGGGGGCGTCTATGAGCAGTTCTTC.